The rows below give T cell receptor beta chains drawn from one sample of a study of blood T cell repertoires in COVID-19. Using immunoSEQ multiplex PCR, the repertoire was profiled, and TCRdb retains in-frame clones only, with some absent. The table shows about 160,000 clones, with approximately 82% occurring only once. The source material was peripheral blood. Receptors originate from a man between 70 and 80 years old who had recovered from COVID-19. The CDR3 runs from the conserved cysteine through the conserved F or W. A D gene is named only where the DNA matches it firmly. Some rows have no size entry. The others give once, few or many, or a class for an expanded clone.

J	size	D	V	DNA	CDR3
TRBJ1-6	few	TRBD1	TRBV5-8	TGTGCCAGCAGCTTGGGGACAGGGTTTGGTAGTTCACCCCTCCACTTT	CASSLGTGFGSSPLHF
TRBJ1-2	-	-	TRBV5-4	TGTGCCAGCAGCTTGGCTGGACATACCTCCTATGGCTACACCTTC	CASSLAGHTSYGYTF
TRBJ1-2	-	TRBD1	TRBV18	TGTGCCAGCTCACCACAGACAGGGGATTATGGCTACACCTTC	CASSPQTGDYGYTF
TRBJ1-1	-	-	TRBV5-4	TGTGCCAGCAGCCACCCCCTGTCAGGGAAGGATGGCACTGAAGCTTTCTTT	CASSHPLSGKDGTEAFF
TRBJ1-6	-	TRBD1	TRBV10-3	TGTGCCATCAGACTAGGACAGGAAAGAAATTCACCCCTCCACTTT	CAIRLGQERNSPLHF
TRBJ2-2	few	TRBD1	TRBV11-2	TGTGCCAGCAGCCTCGGACAGGGGGCAACCGGGGAGCTGTTTTTT	CASSLGQGATGELFF
TRBJ2-7	few	TRBD2	TRBV3-1/TRBV3-2	TGTGCCAGCAGCCGAGGGACTAGCGGGAGCGACGAGCAGTACTTC	CASSRGTSGSDEQYF
TRBJ2-3	-	TRBD2	TRBV29-1	TGCAGCGTCTCTGGGGCGGGAGGACCCACAGATACGCAGTATTTT	CSVSGAGGPTDTQYF
TRBJ1-1	few	-	TRBV12-3/TRBV12-4	TGTGCCAGCAGCGGACAGATGAACACTGAAGCTTTCTTT	CASSGQMNTEAFF
TRBJ2-5	-	TRBD2	TRBV5-1	TGCGCCAGCAGCTGGGGGACTAGCGGGGCTGGGGAGACCCAGTACTTC	CASSWGTSGAGETQYF